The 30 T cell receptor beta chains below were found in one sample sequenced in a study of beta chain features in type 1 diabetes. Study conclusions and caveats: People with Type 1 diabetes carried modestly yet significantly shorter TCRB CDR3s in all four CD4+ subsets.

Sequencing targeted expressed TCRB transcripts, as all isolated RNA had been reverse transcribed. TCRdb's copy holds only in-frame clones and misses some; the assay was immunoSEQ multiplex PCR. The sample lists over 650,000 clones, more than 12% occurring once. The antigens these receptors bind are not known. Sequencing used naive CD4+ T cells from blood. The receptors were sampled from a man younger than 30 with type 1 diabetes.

The CDR3 DNA follows: TGTGCCACCAGCAGAGACTACGGGGAGACCCAGTACTTC. Residues: CATSRDYGETQYF. The chain combines TRBV15 with TRBJ2-5; no reliable D call. CDR1 LNHNV and CDR2 YYDKDF come from the germline V gene (reference sequence). Trimming left V 0 bases short and J 5 bases short, with 7 bases between. The CDR3 runs to 13 residues.

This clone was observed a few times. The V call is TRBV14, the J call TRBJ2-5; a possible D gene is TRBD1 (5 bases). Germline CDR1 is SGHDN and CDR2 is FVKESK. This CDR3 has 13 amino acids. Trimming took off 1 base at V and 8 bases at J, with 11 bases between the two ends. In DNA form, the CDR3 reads TGTGCCAGCAGCCAAGGGCAGGGTGACACCCAGTACTTC. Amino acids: CASSQGQGDTQYF.

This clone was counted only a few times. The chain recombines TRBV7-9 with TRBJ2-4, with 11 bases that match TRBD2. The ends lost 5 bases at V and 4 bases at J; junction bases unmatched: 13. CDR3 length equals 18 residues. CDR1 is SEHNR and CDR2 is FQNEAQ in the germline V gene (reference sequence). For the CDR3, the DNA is TGTGCCAGCAGCCTTCCGAGGGCTAGCGGGGGGAAGAAAAACATTCAGTACTTC. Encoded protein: CASSLPRASGGKKNIQYF.

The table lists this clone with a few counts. The CDR3 here is CASSLTALDTQYF. CDR3 sequence (DNA): TGTGCCAGCAGCTTAACTGCCTTGGATACGCAGTATTTT. The chain recombines TRBV7-2 with TRBJ2-3; unclear D gene. The V gene lost 2 bases and the J gene lost 6 bases, with 9 bases spanning the gap. The CDR3 is made up of 13 amino acids. Germline V gives CDR1 SGHTA, CDR2 FQGNSA. The whole variable domain, filled in from reference TRBV7-2 and TRBJ2-3, reads GAGVSQSPSNKVTEKGKDVELRCDPISGHTALYWYRQSLGQGLEFLIYFQGNSAPDKSGLPSDRFSAERTGGSVSTLTIQRTQQEDSAVYLCASSLTALDTQYFGPGTRLTVL.

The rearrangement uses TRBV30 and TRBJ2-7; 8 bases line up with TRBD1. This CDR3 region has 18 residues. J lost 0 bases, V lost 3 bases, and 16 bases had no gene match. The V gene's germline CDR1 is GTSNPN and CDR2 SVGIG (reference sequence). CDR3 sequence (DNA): TGTGCCTGGAGAATTAGCAGGGGGCCTACCCTGACCTCCTACGAGCAGTACTTC. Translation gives CAWRISRGPTLTSYEQYF. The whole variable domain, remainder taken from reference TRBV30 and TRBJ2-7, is SQTIHQWPATLVQPVGSPLSLECTVEGTSNPNLYWYRQAAGRGLQLLFYSVGIGQISSEVPQNLSASRPQDRQFILSSKKLLLSDSGFYLCAWRISRGPTLTSYEQYFGPGTRLTVT.

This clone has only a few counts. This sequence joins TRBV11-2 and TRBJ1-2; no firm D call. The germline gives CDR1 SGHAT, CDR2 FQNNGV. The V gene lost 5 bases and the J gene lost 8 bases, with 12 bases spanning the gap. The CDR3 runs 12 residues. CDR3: CASSQPVKGYTF. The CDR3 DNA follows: TGTGCCAGCAGCCAGCCGGTGAAAGGCTACACCTTC.

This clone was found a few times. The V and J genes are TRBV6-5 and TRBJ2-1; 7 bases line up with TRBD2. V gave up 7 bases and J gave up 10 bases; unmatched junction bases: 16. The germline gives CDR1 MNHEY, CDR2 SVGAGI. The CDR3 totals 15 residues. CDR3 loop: CASTKTAGGGREQFF. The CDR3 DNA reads TGTGCCAGCACCAAAACGGCAGGTGGCGGGAGAGAGCAGTTCTTC.

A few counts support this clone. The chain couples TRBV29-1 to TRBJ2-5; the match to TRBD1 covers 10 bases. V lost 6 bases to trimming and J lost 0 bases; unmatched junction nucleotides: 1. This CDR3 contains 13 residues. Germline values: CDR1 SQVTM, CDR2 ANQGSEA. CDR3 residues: CSVGQGDQETQYF. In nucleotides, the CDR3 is TGCAGCGTCGGACAGGGGGACCAAGAGACCCAGTACTTC.

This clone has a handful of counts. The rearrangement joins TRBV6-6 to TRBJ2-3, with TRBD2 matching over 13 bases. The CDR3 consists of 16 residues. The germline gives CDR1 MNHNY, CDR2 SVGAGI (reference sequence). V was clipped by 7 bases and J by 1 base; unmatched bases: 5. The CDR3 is CASTEGLAGRTDTQYF. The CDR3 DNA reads TGTGCCAGCACTGAGGGACTAGCGGGGCGCACAGATACGCAGTATTTT.

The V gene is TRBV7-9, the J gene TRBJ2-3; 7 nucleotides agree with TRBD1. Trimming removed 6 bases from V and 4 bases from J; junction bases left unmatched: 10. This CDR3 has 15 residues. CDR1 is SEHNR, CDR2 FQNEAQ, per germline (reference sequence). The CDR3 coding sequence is TGTGCCAGCAGTCCCCTCCGGCAGGGGGCAGATACGCAGTATTTT. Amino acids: CASSPLRQGADTQYF.

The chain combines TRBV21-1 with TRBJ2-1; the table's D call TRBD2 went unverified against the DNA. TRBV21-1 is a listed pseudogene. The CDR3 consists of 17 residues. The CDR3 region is CASSKVPSGDSYNEQFF. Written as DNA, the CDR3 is TGTGCCAGCAGCAAAGTGCCTAGCGGAGACTCCTACAATGAGCAGTTCTTC.

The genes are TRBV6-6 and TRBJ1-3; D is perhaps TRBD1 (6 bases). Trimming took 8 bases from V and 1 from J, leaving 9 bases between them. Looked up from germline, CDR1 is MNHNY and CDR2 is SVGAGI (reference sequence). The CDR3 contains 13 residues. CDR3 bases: TGTGCCAGCCGGACAGAGTCTGGAAACACCATATATTTT. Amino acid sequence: CASRTESGNTIYF.

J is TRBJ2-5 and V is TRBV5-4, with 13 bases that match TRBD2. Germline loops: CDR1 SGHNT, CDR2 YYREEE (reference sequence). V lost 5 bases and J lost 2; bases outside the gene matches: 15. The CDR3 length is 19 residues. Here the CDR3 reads CASRFGLTSGGPNQETQYF. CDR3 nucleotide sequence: TGTGCCAGCAGGTTCGGATTGACTAGCGGGGGGCCGAATCAAGAGACCCAGTACTTC. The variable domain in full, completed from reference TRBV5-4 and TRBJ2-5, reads ETGVTQSPTHLIKTRGQQVTLRCSSQSGHNTVSWYQQALGQGPQFIFQYYREEENGRGNFPPRFSGLQFPNYSSELNVNALELDDSALYLCASRFGLTSGGPNQETQYFGPGTRLLVL.

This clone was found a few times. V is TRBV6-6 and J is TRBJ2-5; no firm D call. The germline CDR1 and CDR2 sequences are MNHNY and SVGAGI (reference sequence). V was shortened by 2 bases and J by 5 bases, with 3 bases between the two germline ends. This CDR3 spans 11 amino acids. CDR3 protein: CASSYEETQYF. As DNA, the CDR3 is TGTGCCAGCAGTTACGAGGAGACCCAGTACTTC.

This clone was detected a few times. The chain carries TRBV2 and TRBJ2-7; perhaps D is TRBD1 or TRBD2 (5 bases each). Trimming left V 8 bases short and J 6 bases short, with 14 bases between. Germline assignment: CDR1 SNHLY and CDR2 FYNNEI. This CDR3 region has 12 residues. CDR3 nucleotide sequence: TGTGCCAGCCGGGACCGTCAACGCGAGCAGTACTTC. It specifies CASRDRQREQYF.

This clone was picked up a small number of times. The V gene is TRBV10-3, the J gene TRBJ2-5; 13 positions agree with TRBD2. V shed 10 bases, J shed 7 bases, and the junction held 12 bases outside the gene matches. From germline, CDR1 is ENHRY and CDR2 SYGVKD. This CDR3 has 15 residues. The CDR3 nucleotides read TGTGCCACCAGCGGGACTAGCGGGACCCCGGGGACCCAGTACTTC. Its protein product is CATSGTSGTPGTQYF.

In DNA, the CDR3 is TGTGCCATCGGTGCGGGAGTCTACAATGAGCAGTTCTTC. This encodes CAIGAGVYNEQFF. This sequence joins TRBV10-3 and TRBJ2-1, with 7 bases that match TRBD2. Trimming removed 8 bases from V and 3 bases from J; junction bases left unmatched: 4. This CDR3 spans 13 amino acids. The germline CDR1 and CDR2 sequences are ENHRY and SYGVKD.

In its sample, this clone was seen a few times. As DNA, the CDR3 is TGTGCCAGCAGTTTTATGAGCGGACAGGCCACTGAAGCTTTCTTT. Translated, it gives CASSFMSGQATEAFF. The chain is built from TRBV28 and TRBJ1-1; 7 bases align to TRBD1. J was trimmed by 4 bases and V by 3 bases; bases with no gene match: 8. The CDR3 runs to 15 residues. CDR1 and CDR2 (germline): MDHEN, SYDVKM. Filled out from reference TRBV28 and TRBJ1-1, the complete variable domain reads DVKVTQSSRYLVKRTGEKVFLECVQDMDHENMFWYRQDPGLGLRLIYFSYDVKMKEKGDIPEGYSVSREKKERFSLILESASTNQTSMYLCASSFMSGQATEAFFGQGTRLTVV.

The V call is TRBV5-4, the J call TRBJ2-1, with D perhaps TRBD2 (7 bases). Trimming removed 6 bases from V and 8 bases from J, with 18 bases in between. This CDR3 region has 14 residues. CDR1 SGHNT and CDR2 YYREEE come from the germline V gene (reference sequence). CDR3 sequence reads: CASKGPGGIDEQFF. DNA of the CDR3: TGTGCCAGCAAGGGGCCGGGGGGCATCGATGAGCAGTTCTTC. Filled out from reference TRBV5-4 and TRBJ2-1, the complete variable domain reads ETGVTQSPTHLIKTRGQQVTLRCSSQSGHNTVSWYQQALGQGPQFIFQYYREEENGRGNFPPRFSGLQFPNYSSELNVNALELDDSALYLCASKGPGGIDEQFFGPGTRLTVL.

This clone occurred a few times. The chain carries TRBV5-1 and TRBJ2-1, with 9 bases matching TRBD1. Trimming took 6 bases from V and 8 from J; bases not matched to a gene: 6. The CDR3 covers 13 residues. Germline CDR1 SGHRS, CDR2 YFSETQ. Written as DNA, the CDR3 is TGCGCCAGCAAGCTACAGGGGGCCGATGAGCAGTTCTTC. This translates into CASKLQGADEQFF.

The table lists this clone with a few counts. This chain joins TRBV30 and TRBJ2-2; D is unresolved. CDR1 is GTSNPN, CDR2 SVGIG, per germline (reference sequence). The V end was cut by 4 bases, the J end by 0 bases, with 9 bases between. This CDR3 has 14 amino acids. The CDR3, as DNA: TGTGCCTGGAATGAGCAAACGAACACCGGGGAGCTGTTTTTT. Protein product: CAWNEQTNTGELFF.

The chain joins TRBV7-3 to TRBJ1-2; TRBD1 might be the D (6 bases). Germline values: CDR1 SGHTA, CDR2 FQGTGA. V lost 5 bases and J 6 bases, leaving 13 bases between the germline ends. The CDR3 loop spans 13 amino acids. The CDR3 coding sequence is TGTGCCAGCAGCACGGGGGCGGAGGATGGCTACACCTTC. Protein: CASSTGAEDGYTF. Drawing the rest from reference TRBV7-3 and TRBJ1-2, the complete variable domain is GAGVSQTPSNKVTEKGKYVELRCDPISGHTALYWYRQSLGQGPEFLIYFQGTGAADDSGLPNDRFFAVRPEGSVSTLKIQRTERGDSAVYLCASSTGAEDGYTFGSGTRLTVV.

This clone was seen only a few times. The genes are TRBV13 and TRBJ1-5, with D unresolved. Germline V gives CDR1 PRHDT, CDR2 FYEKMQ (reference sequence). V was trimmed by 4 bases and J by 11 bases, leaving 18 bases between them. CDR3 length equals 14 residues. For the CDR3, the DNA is TGTGCCAGCAGCTCCGGAGAAGGCCTGGAGGCCCAGCATTTT. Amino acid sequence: CASSSGEGLEAQHF.

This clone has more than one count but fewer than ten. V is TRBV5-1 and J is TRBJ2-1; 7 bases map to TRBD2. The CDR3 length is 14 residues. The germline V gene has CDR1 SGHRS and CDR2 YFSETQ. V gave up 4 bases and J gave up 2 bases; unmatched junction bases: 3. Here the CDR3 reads CASSPSGTYNEQFF. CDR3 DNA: TGCGCCAGCAGCCCTAGCGGAACCTACAATGAGCAGTTCTTC.

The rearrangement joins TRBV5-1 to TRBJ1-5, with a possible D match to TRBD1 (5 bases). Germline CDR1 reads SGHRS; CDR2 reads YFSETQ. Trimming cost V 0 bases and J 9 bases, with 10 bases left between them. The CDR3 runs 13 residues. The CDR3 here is CASSLVVGGPQHF. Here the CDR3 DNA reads TGCGCCAGCAGCTTGGTAGTCGGGGGGCCCCAGCATTTT.

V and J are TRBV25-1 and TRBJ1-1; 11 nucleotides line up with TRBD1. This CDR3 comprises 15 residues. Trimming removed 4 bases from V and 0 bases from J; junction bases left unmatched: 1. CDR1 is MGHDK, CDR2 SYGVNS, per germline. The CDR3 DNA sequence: TGTGCCAGCAGTGGGACAGGGGGCTTGAACACTGAAGCTTTCTTT. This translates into CASSGTGGLNTEAFF.

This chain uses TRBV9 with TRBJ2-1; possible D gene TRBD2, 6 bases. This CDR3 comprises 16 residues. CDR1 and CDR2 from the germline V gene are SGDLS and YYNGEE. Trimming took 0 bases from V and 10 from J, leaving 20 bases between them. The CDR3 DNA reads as TGTGCCAGCAGCGTAGGAGCTTCGGACTGGCGGGGAGAGCAGTTCTTC. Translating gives CASSVGASDWRGEQFF.

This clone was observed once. The CDR3 region is CASTKGAGEESGELFF. The CDR3 DNA sequence: TGTGCCAGCACCAAAGGGGCCGGGGAGGAGTCCGGGGAGCTGTTTTTT. V and J are TRBV7-9 and TRBJ2-2, with a tentative D call TRBD2 (6 bases). Trimming pared 7 bases from V and 6 bases from J, leaving 21 bases between. Per germline, CDR1 SEHNR and CDR2 FQNEAQ (reference sequence). This CDR3 is built from 16 residues. Full variable domain (rest looked up from reference TRBV7-9 and TRBJ2-2): DTGVSQNPRHKITKRGQNVTFRCDPISEHNRLYWYRQTLGQGPEFLTYFQNEAQLEKSRLLSDRFSAERPKGSFSTLEIQRTEQGDSAMYLCASTKGAGEESGELFFGEGSRLTVL.

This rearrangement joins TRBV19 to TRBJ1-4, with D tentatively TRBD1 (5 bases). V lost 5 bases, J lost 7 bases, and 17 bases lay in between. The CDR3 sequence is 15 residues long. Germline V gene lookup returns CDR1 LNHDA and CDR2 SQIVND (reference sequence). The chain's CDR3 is CASSLDTPGGEKLFF. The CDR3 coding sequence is TGTGCCAGTAGTTTGGACACTCCAGGCGGTGAAAAACTGTTTTTT. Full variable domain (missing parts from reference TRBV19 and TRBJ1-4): DGGITQSPKYLFRKEGQNVTLSCEQNLNHDAMYWYRQDPGQGLRLIYYSQIVNDFQKGDIAEGYSVSREKKESFPLTVTSAQKNPTAFYLCASSLDTPGGEKLFFGSGTQLSVL.

CDR3 nucleotides: TGTGCCAGCATAGCGGAGAACGCCTACACTGAAGCTTTCTTT. It is translated as CASIAENAYTEAFF. J is TRBJ1-1 and V is TRBV2; D is ambiguous. CDR1 SNHLY and CDR2 FYNNEI come from the germline V gene. CDR3 length: 14 residues. V was clipped by 7 bases and J by 3 bases, with 15 bases between them.